Listed below are T cell receptor beta chains from one sample, sequenced in a study of blood T cell repertoires in COVID-19. The repertoire was sequenced with immunoSEQ multiplex PCR; TCRdb's copy has only in-frame clones and lacks some. The sample has approximately 38,000 clones; 80% to 90% are singletons. Sequencing input: peripheral blood. The receptors come from a human donor in a cohort sampled during active COVID-19. Each CDR3 is given with its conserved first and last residue. Fields, in order: clone size, D gene, V gene, J gene, CDR3 protein, CDR3 DNA. D genes are given only for firm matches. Clone size is shown for a subset of rows, as once, few, many or a class of expanded clone.

clone size: -; D gene: TRBD2; V gene: TRBV5-1; J gene: TRBJ2-7; CDR3 protein: CASSIRSGGDEQYF; CDR3 DNA: TGCGCCAGCAGCATCCGTTCGGGAGGGGACGAGCAGTACTTC
clone size: -; D gene: -; V gene: TRBV6-1; J gene: TRBJ1-6; CDR3 protein: CASSEMPGESPLHF; CDR3 DNA: TGTGCCAGCAGTGAAATGCCTGGAGAGTCACCCCTCCACTTT
clone size: -; D gene: TRBD1; V gene: TRBV19; J gene: TRBJ1-5; CDR3 protein: CASRFRGRGQPQHF; CDR3 DNA: TGTGCCAGTAGGTTCAGGGGGCGAGGTCAGCCCCAGCATTTT
clone size: -; D gene: TRBD2; V gene: TRBV5-1; J gene: TRBJ2-2; CDR3 protein: CASSLGLAGRSGELFF; CDR3 DNA: TGCGCCAGCAGCTTGGGACTAGCGGGCCGGTCGGGGGAGCTGTTTTTT
clone size: -; D gene: -; V gene: TRBV5-5; J gene: TRBJ1-2; CDR3 protein: CASSPEAANYGYTF; CDR3 DNA: TGTGCCAGCAGCCCCGAGGCAGCTAACTATGGCTACACCTTC
clone size: -; D gene: -; V gene: TRBV5-8; J gene: TRBJ1-1; CDR3 protein: CASSPLWHLNTEAFF; CDR3 DNA: TGTGCCAGCAGCCCCCTTTGGCACCTGAACACTGAAGCTTTCTTT
clone size: -; D gene: -; V gene: TRBV5-4; J gene: TRBJ2-7; CDR3 protein: CASSLGGRGPTHEQYF; CDR3 DNA: TGTGCCAGCAGCTTGGGTGGGCGGGGGCCCACCCACGAGCAGTACTTC
clone size: -; D gene: TRBD2; V gene: TRBV19; J gene: TRBJ2-2; CDR3 protein: CASSGRTSGSHGELFF; CDR3 DNA: TGTGCCAGTAGTGGCAGGACTAGCGGTAGTCACGGGGAGCTGTTTTTT
clone size: -; D gene: -; V gene: TRBV11-3; J gene: TRBJ2-7; CDR3 protein: CASSPSWRDPHEQYF; CDR3 DNA: TGTGCCAGCAGCCCCTCGTGGAGGGATCCCCACGAGCAGTACTTC
clone size: -; D gene: TRBD1; V gene: TRBV5-1; J gene: TRBJ2-7; CDR3 protein: CASSLETGTGAQGYEQYF; CDR3 DNA: TGCGCCAGCAGCTTGGAAACCGGGACAGGGGCGCAGGGGTACGAGCAGTACTTC
clone size: few; D gene: -; V gene: TRBV18; J gene: TRBJ2-7; CDR3 protein: CASSPRVRSGYEQYF; CDR3 DNA: TGTGCCAGCTCACCAAGGGTTCGTTCAGGGTACGAGCAGTACTTC
clone size: -; D gene: TRBD1; V gene: TRBV9; J gene: TRBJ1-1; CDR3 protein: CASSVVPIGTGAEAFF; CDR3 DNA: TGTGCCAGCAGCGTAGTCCCCATCGGGACAGGGGCTGAAGCTTTCTTT
clone size: once; D gene: -; V gene: TRBV5-4; J gene: TRBJ2-3; CDR3 protein: CASSLGGRSGTDTQYF; CDR3 DNA: TGTGCCAGCAGCTTGGGAGGCCGTTCTGGCACAGATACGCAGTATTTT
clone size: -; D gene: -; V gene: TRBV4-2; J gene: TRBJ1-3; CDR3 protein: CASWGGNTIYF; CDR3 DNA: TGTGCCAGCTGGGGCGGAAACACCATATATTTT
clone size: -; D gene: -; V gene: TRBV18; J gene: TRBJ1-2; CDR3 protein: CASSPGQPANYGYTF; CDR3 DNA: TGTGCCAGCTCACCAGGACAGCCAGCTAACTATGGCTACACCTTC
clone size: -; D gene: TRBD2; V gene: TRBV19; J gene: TRBJ2-7; CDR3 protein: CASTTGPSGSNEQYF; CDR3 DNA: TGTGCCAGTACCACAGGTCCTAGCGGGAGTAACGAGCAGTACTTC
clone size: -; D gene: -; V gene: TRBV30; J gene: TRBJ1-2; CDR3 protein: CAWSQQGHGYTF; CDR3 DNA: TGTGCCTGGAGTCAACAGGGACATGGCTACACCTTC